These T cell receptor beta chains were read from a single sample in a study of response to subunit inactivated influenza vaccine. TCRdb fed the RT-PCR reads into MiXCR, producing one record per CDR3 protein. The sample consists of approximately 500,000 distinct CDR3 sequences, less than 15% of them appearing once. The sequences come from PBMCs from blood, collected less than 13 days after vaccination. These receptors originate from a man aged 50-59 years who received an inactivated influenza vaccine. Both conserved end residues are part of each CDR3. The D gene is left open where the match is weak. Part of the rows lack a size; the others show once, few, many or a class for expanded clones.

clone_size	j_call	d_call	v_call	cdr3_aa	cdr3_nt
few	TRBJ2-7	NA	TRBV7-9	CASSTNGGGSYEQYF	TGTGCCAGCAGCACCAACGGGGGTGGCTCCTACGAGCAGTACTTC
NA	TRBJ1-3	NA	TRBV28	CASSFWGGRNTIYF	TGTGCCAGCAGTTTTTGGGGAGGTAGAAACACCATATATTTT
NA	TRBJ2-7	TRBD1	TRBV10-3	CATSGTGGVYEQYF	TGTGCCACCAGCGGGACAGGGGGTGTCTACGAGCAGTACTTC
NA	TRBJ2-3	TRBD2	TRBV7-2	CASSHSGVSDTQYF	TGTGCCAGCAGCCATAGCGGGGTATCAGATACGCAGTATTTT
many	TRBJ2-3	TRBD2	TRBV15	CATSKGLAGSTDTQYF	TGTGCCACCAGCAAAGGGTTAGCGGGGAGCACAGATACGCAGTATTTT
few	TRBJ2-5	NA	TRBV7-9	CASNGDKQETQYF	TGTGCCAGCAACGGGGACAAACAAGAGACCCAGTACTTC
NA	TRBJ2-1	NA	TRBV7-2	CASSFGGGPNEQFF	TGTGCCAGCAGCTTTGGGGGAGGACCCAATGAGCAGTTCTTC
NA	TRBJ2-3	NA	TRBV5-1	CASRDQVRTDTQYF	TGCGCCAGCCGGGACCAAGTGCGCACAGATACGCAGTATTTT
few	TRBJ2-7	TRBD2	TRBV5-1	CASSLGFLQGTTSGKTYEQYF	TGCGCCAGCAGCTTGGGGTTCCTTCAGGGAACAACTAGCGGGAAGACCTACGAGCAGTACTTC
NA	TRBJ1-1	NA	TRBV5-5	CASSLDTGRAFF	TGTGCCAGCAGCTTGGATACAGGGAGAGCTTTCTTT
NA	TRBJ2-4	TRBD1	TRBV18	CASSTGQENIQYF	TGTGCCAGCTCAACGGGACAGGAAAACATTCAGTACTTC
NA	TRBJ1-1	NA	TRBV6-1	CASPLGNTEAFF	TGTGCCAGCCCGTTGGGGAACACTGAAGCTTTCTTT
many	TRBJ2-5	TRBD2	TRBV20-1	CSATLAGLQETQYF	TGCAGTGCTACTCTAGCGGGACTCCAGGAGACCCAGTACTTC
few	TRBJ2-4	NA	TRBV29-1	CSVEGATPAKNIQYF	TGCAGCGTTGAGGGGGCTACTCCTGCCAAAAACATTCAGTACTTC
NA	TRBJ2-5	NA	TRBV5-1	CASSTQGQETQYF	TGCGCCAGCAGCACCCAGGGGCAAGAGACCCAGTACTTC
NA	TRBJ2-2	NA	TRBV11-1	CASSPYSLKIANTGELFF	TGTGCCAGCAGCCCTTACTCTTTAAAGATCGCGAACACCGGGGAGCTGTTTTTT
NA	TRBJ1-5	TRBD1	TRBV4-2	CASSQGGATRGDQPQHF	TGTGCCAGCAGCCAAGGTGGTGCCACCAGGGGGGATCAGCCCCAGCATTTT
NA	TRBJ2-3	TRBD2	TRBV9	CASSVELGLSTDTQYF	TGTGCCAGCAGCGTAGAACTGGGACTAAGCACAGATACGCAGTATTTT
NA	TRBJ2-3	NA	TRBV3-1	CASSSDRTQYF	TGTGCCAGCAGCTCTGACAGAACGCAGTATTTT
NA	TRBJ2-6	NA	TRBV11-2	CASSASRDGDSRANVLTF	TGTGCCAGCAGCGCGTCCCGGGACGGGGATTCACGGGCCAACGTCCTGACTTTC
NA	TRBJ2-3	NA	TRBV11-2	CASSFAGARIDTQYF	TGTGCCAGCAGCTTTGCGGGGGCCCGGATAGATACGCAGTATTTT
NA	TRBJ2-3	TRBD2	TRBV28	CASSTQRGDLSSTDTQYF	TGTGCCAGCAGTACCCAGCGGGGTGACCTCTCTAGCACAGATACGCAGTATTTT
NA	TRBJ1-2	NA	TRBV5-1	CASHDGTYGYTF	TGCGCCAGCCATGACGGTACATATGGCTACACCTTC
few	TRBJ1-4	NA	TRBV3-1	CASSQSTGFEKLFF	TGTGCCAGCAGCCAAAGCACGGGATTCGAAAAACTGTTTTTT
few	TRBJ2-7	NA	TRBV28	CASSLARHSSYEQYF	TGTGCCAGCAGCCTTGCGAGACATAGCTCCTACGAGCAGTACTTC
NA	TRBJ2-6	NA	TRBV10-3	CAISGSAGGPSGANVLTF	TGTGCCATCAGTGGTAGCGCTGGGGGACCCTCTGGGGCCAACGTCCTGACTTTC
few	TRBJ2-5	TRBD2	TRBV11-2	CASSFPGLAGAETQYF	TGTGCCAGCAGCTTCCCGGGACTAGCGGGGGCGGAGACCCAGTACTTC
NA	TRBJ1-4	NA	TRBV7-9	CASSSPSSEKLFF	TGTGCCAGCAGCTCCCCCAGTTCCGAAAAACTGTTTTTT
NA	TRBJ2-7	NA	TRBV20-1	CSADSRSSYEQYF	TGCAGTGCGGACTCGAGGAGCTCCTACGAGCAGTACTTC
few	TRBJ2-7	NA	TRBV3-1	CASSQASYSSYEQYF	TGTGCCAGCAGCCAAGCAAGTTACAGCTCCTACGAGCAGTACTTC
NA	TRBJ2-1	TRBD2	TRBV24-1	CATSDRGTSGNRDEQFF	TGTGCCACCAGTGACCGCGGGACTAGCGGGAACAGGGATGAGCAGTTCTTC
NA	TRBJ1-6	TRBD1	TRBV5-1	CASSFVTPGDRGNSPLHF	TGCGCCAGCAGCTTTGTGACCCCCGGGGACAGAGGTAATTCACCCCTCCACTTT
NA	TRBJ2-7	TRBD2	TRBV12-3/TRBV12-4	CASSLSGRSSYEQYF	TGTGCCAGCAGCCTCAGCGGGAGGAGCTCCTACGAGCAGTACTTC
few	TRBJ2-5	NA	TRBV6-2/TRBV6-3	CASSYSAPGGLKETQYF	TGTGCCAGCAGTTACTCGGCGCCGGGCGGGCTGAAAGAGACCCAGTACTTC
NA	TRBJ2-7	NA	TRBV20-1	CSAGPGVSGREQYF	TGCAGTGCTGGCCCCGGGGTGTCGGGGCGGGAGCAGTACTTC
NA	TRBJ2-5	NA	TRBV15	CATAILRGGGASETQYF	TGTGCCACCGCCATACTCCGGGGCGGGGGCGCAAGCGAGACCCAGTACTTC
NA	TRBJ2-6	NA	TRBV6-5	CASSYSPVRGSGANVLTF	TGTGCCAGCAGTTATTCTCCCGTACGGGGGTCTGGGGCCAACGTCCTGACTTTC
NA	TRBJ2-4	NA	TRBV7-2	CASSLWRTQNIQYF	TGTGCCAGCAGCTTATGGAGGACTCAAAACATTCAGTACTTC
many	TRBJ1-1	NA	TRBV4-1	CASSQVQAYTEAFF	TGCGCCAGCAGCCAAGTACAGGCCTACACTGAAGCTTTCTTT
few	TRBJ2-7	NA	TRBV20-1	CSAREAEIGDYEQYF	TGCAGTGCTAGAGAGGCAGAGATTGGGGACTACGAGCAGTACTTC
many	TRBJ2-1	NA	TRBV20-1	CSALVGTDWNEQFF	TGCAGTGCCCTCGTTGGAACAGACTGGAATGAGCAGTTCTTC
NA	TRBJ2-5	NA	TRBV28	CASSFFRAGSETQYF	TGTGCCAGCAGTTTCTTTAGGGCGGGCAGCGAGACCCAGTACTTC
NA	TRBJ1-1	TRBD1	TRBV4-1	CASSQGQGGSSTEAFF	TGCGCCAGCAGCCAAGGACAGGGCGGTTCGAGCACTGAAGCTTTCTTT
NA	TRBJ1-2	NA	TRBV25-1	CASSRTALYGYTF	TGTGCCAGCAGTAGGACAGCCCTCTATGGCTACACCTTC
NA	TRBJ2-5	NA	TRBV30	CAWTIGVQETQYF	TGTGCCTGGACCATTGGGGTGCAAGAGACCCAGTACTTC
NA	TRBJ2-1	TRBD1	TRBV20-1	CSAGTGLAGGTYNEQFF	TGCAGTGCTGGAACGGGATTAGCAGGGGGAACCTACAATGAGCAGTTCTTC
NA	TRBJ2-1	NA	TRBV29-1	CSVAGEDEQFF	TGCAGCGTTGCAGGGGAGGATGAGCAGTTCTTC
many	TRBJ2-6	NA	TRBV4-2	CASSPRQLSGANVLTF	TGTGCCAGCAGCCCCCGACAGCTCTCTGGGGCCAACGTCCTGACTTTC
few	TRBJ2-2	NA	TRBV25-1	CASGSSPGAGELFF	TGTGCCAGCGGGTCAAGCCCCGGAGCCGGGGAGCTGTTTTTT
NA	TRBJ2-3	NA	TRBV5-4	CASSLVRGSLQTFTDTQYF	TGTGCCAGCAGCTTGGTGCGGGGATCCCTTCAAACTTTCACAGATACGCAGTATTTT
NA	TRBJ1-1	NA	TRBV5-1	CASSRGINTEAFF	TGCGCCAGCAGCCGGGGAATTAACACTGAAGCTTTCTTT
few	TRBJ2-5	NA	TRBV6-2/TRBV6-3	CASIKDAGETQYF	TGTGCCAGCATTAAAGACGCCGGGGAGACCCAGTACTTC
once	TRBJ2-2	TRBD2	TRBV24-1	CATSDLNLAEALANTGELFF	TGTGCCACCAGTGATTTGAACCTAGCGGAGGCCCTAGCGAACACCGGGGAGCTGTTTTTT
few	TRBJ2-7	NA	TRBV28	CASSSRLGGHEQYF	TGTGCCAGCAGTTCCCGGCTGGGGGGGCACGAGCAGTACTTC
NA	TRBJ2-7	NA	TRBV3-1	CASSQSGRYEQYF	TGTGCCAGCAGCCAGAGCGGACGCTACGAGCAGTACTTC
NA	TRBJ2-5	NA	TRBV4-2	CASSQEGAGEQETQYF	TGTGCCAGCAGCCAAGAAGGGGCAGGGGAGCAAGAGACCCAGTACTTC
few	TRBJ1-1	NA	TRBV29-1	CSGKVRSSNTEAFF	TGCAGCGGAAAGGTGAGGTCTTCTAACACTGAAGCTTTCTTT
many	TRBJ1-6	NA	TRBV7-2	CASSYRVLNSPLHF	TGTGCCAGCAGTTACAGGGTTCTCAATTCACCCCTCCACTTT
many	TRBJ2-2	TRBD2	TRBV6-5	CASTLLAGTANTGELFF	TGTGCCAGCACTTTACTAGCGGGGACCGCGAACACCGGGGAGCTGTTTTTT
many	TRBJ1-5	TRBD1	TRBV12-3/TRBV12-4	CASSLDRGQPQHF	TGTGCCAGCAGTTTAGACAGGGGGCAGCCCCAGCATTTT